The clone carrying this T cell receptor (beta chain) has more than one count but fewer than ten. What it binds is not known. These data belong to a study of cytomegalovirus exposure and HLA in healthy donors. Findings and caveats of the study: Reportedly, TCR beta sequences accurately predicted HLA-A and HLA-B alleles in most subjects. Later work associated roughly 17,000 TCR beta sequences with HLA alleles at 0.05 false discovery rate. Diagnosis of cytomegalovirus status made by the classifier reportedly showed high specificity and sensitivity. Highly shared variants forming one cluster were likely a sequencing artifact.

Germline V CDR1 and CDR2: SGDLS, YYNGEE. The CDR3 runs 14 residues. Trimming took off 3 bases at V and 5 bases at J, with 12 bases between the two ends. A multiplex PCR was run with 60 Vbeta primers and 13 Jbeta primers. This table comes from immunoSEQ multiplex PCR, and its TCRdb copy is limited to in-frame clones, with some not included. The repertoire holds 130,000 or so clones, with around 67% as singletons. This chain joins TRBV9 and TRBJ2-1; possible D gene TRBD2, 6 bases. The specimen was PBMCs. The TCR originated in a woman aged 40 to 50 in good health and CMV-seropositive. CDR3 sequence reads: CASSAETRNNEQFF. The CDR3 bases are TGTGCCAGCAGCGCCGAGACTAGAAACAATGAGCAGTTCTTC.